This T cell receptor (beta chain) was recorded in a study of blood T cell repertoires in COVID-19. Per the original methods: Reference gene primer amplification gave nucleated cell count estimates. The repertoire was sequenced with immunoSEQ multiplex PCR; TCRdb's copy has only in-frame clones and lacks some. The V and J calls and clone size were taken over from that table, and D and trimming were inferred from the DNA. The sample lists approximately 130,000 clones, roughly 79% occurring once. The V and J ends lost 1 base and 2 bases respectively, with 12 bases between them. Germline V CDR1 and CDR2: MNHNS, SASEGT. The CDR3 extends over 15 amino acids.

This clonotype originated in a human donor in a cohort sampled during active COVID-19. The V and J genes are TRBV6-1 and TRBJ2-7; no clear D gene. The specimen was peripheral blood. CDR3 residues: CASSEGASGTYEQYF. CDR3 DNA: TGTGCCAGCAGTGAAGGGGCCTCAGGCACCTACGAGCAGTACTTC.